This entry is about one T cell receptor (beta chain). Its antigen specificity is not known. No per-base quality is available; no much larger clone lies one base away. In total, roughly 670 healthy bone marrow donors made up the cohort. Cohort members were all nominally healthy when sampled, although unrecorded immune exposures were likely present. The donor tested CMV seropositive and was one of the 289 seropositive cohort members. Each donor provided a peripheral blood sample, and peripheral blood mononuclear cells were used for TCR beta sequencing. Genomic DNA extraction from the blood cell samples was performed with the Qiagen DNeasy Blood Extraction Kit. The sample is drawn from a study of cytomegalovirus exposure and HLA in healthy donors (dated by TCRdb to about 2017). As for the study more broadly: An earlier analysis of a few hundred of the donors reported about 300 Gb of sequence data and around 120 million unique TCR beta sequences obtained from about 179 million T cells. The genetic ancestry cluster associated with self-reported Caucasian donors included around four fifths of the roughly 390 genotyped donors. HLA typing included class I and class II loci at four-digit resolution. Among some 410 genotyped donors of the cohort, an average of about 240,000 unique TCR beta nucleotide sequences was sequenced per donor, of which roughly 17% were non-productive. Roughly 5 DR-DQ haplotypes were handled as single units for association and clustering, since linkage in the cohort was strong. Besides the first cohort of about 730 subjects, a separate validation cohort made up of 120 different subjects was used. An earlier analysis of 500 to 650 of the donors applied high-throughput TCR beta sequencing to assess whether each TCR beta V gene segment acted as functional or pseudogenic. The T cell repertoires of 670 or so subjects were profiled by immunosequencing and related to cytomegalovirus serostatus. The aim of the study was to test whether cataloging public T cell receptors could identify signatures of past pathogen exposure. High-throughput TCR immunosequencing, statistical association of individual TCRs with disease status, and machine learning were combined to predict cytomegalovirus infection status. A later genetic analysis used genome-wide SNP genotypes for 398 of the 666 donors, treating that subset as a discovery cohort. Every discovery cohort repertoire had been produced on one sequencing platform. Approximately 330 gigabases of sequencing data and 70 million to 95 million unique TCR sequences made up an early release that covered over 550 HLA-typed donors. The later analysis used no new phenotypic data to find candidate immune exposures, relying instead on TCR beta sequences and their occurrence across donors. Donor age, sex, ethnicity and CMV serostatus were collected together with the repertoire data. Typing coverage differed by locus: A, B, C, DRB1 and DQB1 were typed in about 629-640 donors, DQA1 in roughly 510, DPA1 in 600 to 610, and DPB1 in around 440. In a later analysis, previously published TCR beta repertoires from roughly 710 donors were re-analyzed and high-resolution HLA genotyping was added so that TCR occurrence patterns could be studied. General conclusions and limits of the study: When HLA alleles, especially DR and DQ, strongly co-occurred, attributing TCR associations to individual alleles was difficult. A later genetic analysis reported fewer N-insertions in productive TCRs among donors in an Asian-associated ancestry cluster than the roughly 690-donor mean. Several of the top co-occurrence clusters appeared to be linked to parvovirus B19, influenza, CMV and Epstein-Barr virus, according to a later analysis. Cytomegalovirus status was reported to be diagnosed by the classifier with high specificity and sensitivity in both the original and validation cohorts. In a later analysis, the rate of TCR association differed among HLA loci, with DRB1 alleles having the most associated TCRs and HLA-C alleles having the fewest. In an earlier analysis of about 600 of the donors, most TCR beta V segments appeared in productive rearrangements about 87% or about 30% of the time, broadly matching IMGT annotations. In a later analysis, some 18,000 TCR beta sequences were associated with specific HLA alleles at a false discovery rate of 0.05. Most TCR sequences were seen in very few donors, while some public TCRs were found in many individuals. A further reported finding was that TCR beta sequences accurately predicted the HLA-A and HLA-B alleles for most subjects in the first cohort. A group of highly shared sequence variants was considered likely to be a technical artifact of the sequencing pipeline. In this cohort, only TCR beta chains were sequenced, and detectable features were limited by the absence of alpha or paired-chain data. It was suggested by the authors that the approach could potentially be generalized to other disease states and immunological phenotypes. CMV serostatus was the only immune exposure information available for the cohort. Linkage disequilibrium might explain the correlated functional status among segregating V segments, but an unknown experimental factor could not be ruled out. In a later analysis, HLA-associated TCR beta chains showed more clonal expansion and lower generation probabilities than non-associated chains that were equally common. In vitro tests confirmed that three of the cytomegalovirus-associated TCR beta chains recognize cytomegalovirus antigens. Because HLA typing was missing for some donors at each locus, association tests included only the typed subset. An association between a missense DCLRE1C variant and V-gene and J-gene trimming of TCR beta chains was found in a later genetic analysis and replicated in an independent cohort. Presence/absence analyses assumed roughly uniform sequencing depth across donors, an assumption that may not hold. In a later analysis, most CMV-associated TCR beta chains were found to appear HLA-restricted, with HLA associations seemingly driven largely by CMV exposure. The study listed 170 or so TCR beta chains as associated with cytomegalovirus. Because counts were too low, approximately 18 rarely observed V segments, including chromosome 9 orphons, were excluded from the earlier analysis of 500 to 700 of the donors.

Libraries came from the immunoSEQ multiplex PCR assay. The multiplex PCR relied on a mix of 60 forward primers for TCR Vbeta segments and 13 reverse primers for TCR Jbeta segments. The CDR3 region of rearranged TCR beta genes was amplified from genomic DNA by a multiplex PCR assay. On the Illumina HiSeq System, the amplified TCR beta libraries were sequenced as 87-base-pair reads. Regarding the original processing steps: A later analysis tallied tens of millions of unique TCR beta chains across the roughly 610 repertoires, and some 10 million of those chains were shared by two or more donors. Raw reads were error-corrected and collapsed into unique sequences by a nearest-neighbor algorithm in which closely related sequences were merged to remove PCR and sequencing errors. Alignment of CDR3 sequences to IMGT reference sequences was used to assign V, D and J gene segments. For a sequence to be retained, at least a six-nucleotide match to both a V gene segment and a J gene segment was required. Rearrangements were called productive when the CDR3 lacked stop codons and stayed in frame with V and J; all others were non-productive. Following IMGT convention, CDR3 was defined as the stretch from the second conserved V-encoded cysteine up to the conserved J-encoded phenylalanine. The earlier analysis of some 580 of the donors excluded any sequence lacking an unambiguous match to a single V gene segment. An earlier analysis of some 500 of the donors classified V segments as functional when productive rearrangements were above 56.7% and as segregating when the standard deviation between donors was above 5%. A statistical classification framework was developed to diagnose cytomegalovirus status using the catalog of TCR beta chain sequences. In a later analysis, TCR nucleotide sequences were compared against IMGT/GENE-DB human TR gene sequences so that V and J genes could be assigned. In a later analysis, CDR3 sequences and most-parsimonious VDJ recombination scenarios were assigned using the TCRdist pipeline. In a later analysis, each TCR beta chain was defined by its CDR3 amino acid sequence together with its V-gene family, and reads lacking a unique V-gene family were excluded. In a later analysis, around 600 highly shared, low-generation-probability nucleotide sequences were removed to address suspected cross-contamination and a sequencing artifact. A later analysis calculated a clonal expansion index for each public chain from normalized within-repertoire ranks of inferred template counts. A later analysis computed generation probabilities with a VDJ recombination model fitted to out-of-frame rearrangements, and checked the results against IGoR. A later analysis scored TCR-TCR, TCR-HLA and TCR-CMV co-occurrence with hypergeometric tests, applying a repertoire-size bias correction to TCR pairs. In a later analysis, false discovery rates were estimated by permuting HLA or CMV assignments 20 times. In a later analysis, co-occurring TCRs were grouped using DBSCAN, and TCRdist sequence similarity was added for clustering within HLA-allele-positive subsets. Repertoires with fewer than 30,000 or more than 120,000 public chains were left out of co-occurrence clustering, as were about five repertoires with anomalous nucleotide sharing. TCRdb carries this immuneACCESS record with in-frame sequences only. Its versions omit some clonotypes, under half of them owing to an unresolved V gene in the studies checked, with the rest unexplained. The V and J calls and clone size are taken from that table; D and trimming were inferred from the DNA. Present in this sample are approximately 130,000 clones, 85% of which were seen just once. The ten largest account for about 7% of the sample.

The source of this sequence is a woman younger than 45 in good health and CMV-seropositive. Sequenced: PBMCs.

The nucleotides read TGCGCCAGCAGCTTGGTCCCAGGGGTTAACAATGAGCAGTTCTTC. It translates as CASSLVPGVNNEQFF. Rearrangement joined TRBV5-1 to TRBJ2-1; TRBD1 is perhaps the D gene, given 6 matching bases. V is reduced by 0 bases and J by 5 bases, leaving a spacing of 12 bases between them. From the cysteine through the phenylalanine, the CDR3 covers 15 amino acids. This entry keeps only the CDR3 DNA: 45 bases, framed from base 1. The germline V gene gives CDR1 as SGHRS and CDR2 as YFSETQ. Reference TRBV5-1 and TRBJ2-1 proteins supply the regions before and after the CDR3; the full variable domain is: KAGVTQTPRYLIKTRGQQVTLSCSPISGHRSVSWYQQTPGQGLQFLFEYFSETQRNKGNFPGRFSGRQFSNSRSEMNVSTLELGDSALYLCASSLVPGVNNEQFFGPGTRLTVL.